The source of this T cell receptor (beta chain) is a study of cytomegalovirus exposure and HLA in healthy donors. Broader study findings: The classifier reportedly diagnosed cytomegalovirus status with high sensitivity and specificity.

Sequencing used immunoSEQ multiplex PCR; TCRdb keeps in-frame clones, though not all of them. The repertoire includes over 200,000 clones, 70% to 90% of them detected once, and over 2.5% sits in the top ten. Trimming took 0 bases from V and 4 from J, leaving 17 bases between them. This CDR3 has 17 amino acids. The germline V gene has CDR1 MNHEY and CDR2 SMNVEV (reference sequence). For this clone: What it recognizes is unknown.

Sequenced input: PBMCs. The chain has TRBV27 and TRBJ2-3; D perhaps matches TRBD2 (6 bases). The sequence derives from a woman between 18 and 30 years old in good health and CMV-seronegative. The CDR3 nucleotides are TGTGCCAGCAGTTTATCGGTTCCGGGAGCGTTTGCAGATACGCAGTATTTT. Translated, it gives CASSLSVPGAFADTQYF.